The 22 T cell receptor beta chains below all came from one sample that was sequenced in a study of blood T cell repertoires in COVID-19. This table comes from immunoSEQ multiplex PCR, and its TCRdb copy is limited to in-frame clones, with some not included. In the table there are fewer than 350,000 clones, approximately 85% of which are singletons. The specimen was PBMCs or T cells enriched from blood (not recorded which). The receptors were gathered from a woman aged 25 to 39 who had recovered from COVID-19.

This clone was seen many times. The chain is built from TRBV5-1 and TRBJ1-6; the match to TRBD1 covers 7 bases. In germline, CDR1 is SGHRS, CDR2 YFSETQ. The CDR3 length is 12 residues. The V segment lost 3 bases and the J segment 12 bases; nucleotides outside the gene matches: 3. CDR3 sequence reads: CASSSTGEPLHF. In nucleotides, the CDR3 is TGCGCCAGCAGCTCAACAGGGGAACCCCTCCACTTT.

This chain connects TRBV6-5 to TRBJ2-3; possibly TRBD2 for D (5 bases). Germline V gives CDR1 MNHEY, CDR2 SVGAGI. V was clipped by 5 bases and J by 4 bases, with 13 bases between them. The CDR3 extends over 14 amino acids. The chain's CDR3 is CASSKGVEADTQYF. CDR3 nucleotides: TGTGCCAGCAGTAAGGGAGTCGAGGCAGATACGCAGTATTTT.

This clone was recorded only once. The chain has TRBV7-2 and TRBJ2-3, with 10 bases identical to TRBD2. The V and J ends lost 4 bases and 4 bases, in that order; junction bases with no gene match: 8. Germline values: CDR1 SGHTA, CDR2 FQGNSA. This CDR3 has 16 amino acids. CDR3 residues: CASSSAGGLGSDTQYF. The CDR3 bases are TGTGCCAGCAGCTCAGCGGGGGGGCTAGGGTCAGATACGCAGTATTTT.

This clone has only a few counts. The chain carries TRBV19 and TRBJ1-1; D is undetermined. CDR1 is LNHDA and CDR2 is SQIVND in the germline V gene (reference sequence). There are 13 residues in the CDR3. Trimming took 1 base from V and 5 from J, leaving 8 bases between them. The CDR3 DNA sequence: TGTGCCAGTAGTATAGTACTAGCAACTGAAGCTTTCTTT. Translated: CASSIVLATEAFF.

Written as DNA, the CDR3 is TGTGCCACGTCATTGCGGGACTATGGCTACACCTTC. The encoded protein is CATSLRDYGYTF. This sequence joins TRBV7-9 and TRBJ1-2; no definite D call. The V gene lost 10 bases and the J gene lost 3 bases, with 12 bases spanning the gap. Looked up from germline, CDR1 is SEHNR and CDR2 is FQNEAQ (reference sequence). This CDR3 comprises 12 residues.

The V and J genes are TRBV19 and TRBJ2-1, with TRBD2 as a possible D gene (6 bases). Between the trimmed V and J ends, which lost 3 bases and 4 bases, there was a span of 10 bases. The V gene's germline CDR1 is LNHDA and CDR2 SQIVND (reference sequence). The CDR3 spans 14 residues. CDR3 bases: TGTGCCAGTAGTATTAATAGCGGTTACAATGAGCAGTTCTTC. It specifies CASSINSGYNEQFF.

J is TRBJ1-1 and V is TRBV19; 8 positions agree with TRBD1. The CDR3 consists of 13 residues. CDR1 is LNHDA and CDR2 is SQIVND in the germline V gene (reference sequence). Germline trimming cut 10 bases from V and 4 bases from J; bases unmatched to any gene: 8. This CDR3 reads CATRTGKVTEAFF. DNA for the CDR3: TGTGCCACCCGGACAGGGAAAGTCACTGAAGCTTTCTTT.

The chain joins TRBV28 to TRBJ1-1; 8 nucleotides align to TRBD1. The germline V gene encodes CDR1 MDHEN and CDR2 SYDVKM. Germline trimming cut 6 bases from V and 1 base from J; bases unmatched to any gene: 7. The length of the CDR3 is 15 residues. The CDR3 nucleotides are TGTGCCAGCAGCCCCCAGGGGGCGAGGAACACTGAAGCTTTCTTT. It specifies CASSPQGARNTEAFF. The variable domain in full, completed from reference TRBV28 and TRBJ1-1, reads DVKVTQSSRYLVKRTGEKVFLECVQDMDHENMFWYRQDPGLGLRLIYFSYDVKMKEKGDIPEGYSVSREKKERFSLILESASTNQTSMYLCASSPQGARNTEAFFGQGTRLTVV.

This chain joins TRBV5-1 and TRBJ1-2; 9 bases fit TRBD1. Looked up from germline, CDR1 is SGHRS and CDR2 is YFSETQ. This CDR3 spans 15 amino acids. Germline trimming cut 1 base from V and 2 bases from J; bases unmatched to any gene: 3. CDR3 sequence reads: CASSLSQGANYGYTF. CDR3 in DNA: TGCGCCAGCAGCTTGTCACAGGGGGCCAACTATGGCTACACCTTC.

CDR3 loop: CASRGQLQETQYF. Written as DNA, the CDR3 is TGTGCCAGCCGGGGACAGTTGCAAGAGACCCAGTACTTC. The chain recombines TRBV2 with TRBJ2-5; 7 bases map to TRBD1. There are 13 residues in the CDR3. Germline-derived CDR1 and CDR2 are SNHLY and FYNNEI. The ends lost 8 bases at V and 2 bases at J; junction bases unmatched: 5.

V is TRBV25-1 and J is TRBJ2-7, with 8 bases aligning to TRBD2. The germline V gene encodes CDR1 MGHDK and CDR2 SYGVNS. This CDR3 comprises 14 residues. Trimming took 6 bases from V and 6 from J; bases not matched to a gene: 10. CDR3 protein: CASSSGTRTSEQYF. The CDR3 coding sequence is TGTGCCAGCAGCTCCGGGACTAGGACTTCCGAGCAGTACTTC.

The chain couples TRBV16 to TRBJ1-2, with 8 bases that match TRBD1. The CDR3 extends over 14 amino acids. Trimming cost V 4 bases and J 8 bases; bases outside gene matches: 9. Germline V CDR1 and CDR2: KGHSY, FQNENV. Written as DNA, the CDR3 is TGTGCCAGCAGCCTCAGGACAGGGAGGGAAGGCTACACCTTC. Amino acid sequence: CASSLRTGREGYTF.

CDR3 loop: CASSLEIAGLTEAFF. CDR3 nucleotide sequence: TGCGCCAGCAGCTTGGAAATTGCAGGGCTGACGGAGGCTTTCTTT. The V gene is TRBV5-1, the J gene TRBJ1-1; D may be TRBD1 (5 bases). Germline V gene data show CDR1 as SGHRS and CDR2 as YFSETQ. The germline V and J ends were trimmed by 0 bases and 11 bases, with 20 bases remaining between them. The CDR3 has 15 residues.

The V gene is TRBV28, the J gene TRBJ2-7; 9 bases map to TRBD2. Trimming removed 7 bases from V and 6 bases from J; junction bases left unmatched: 13. This CDR3 has 15 residues. Germline CDR1 and CDR2: MDHEN and SYDVKM. The CDR3 region is CASTRAGGGYTEQYF. In nucleotides, the CDR3 is TGTGCCAGCACCCGCGCGGGAGGGGGGTATACCGAGCAGTACTTC.

The V gene is TRBV6-5, the J gene TRBJ1-2, with TRBD1 matching over 8 bases. The CDR3 loop spans 14 amino acids. V was clipped by 2 bases and J by 7 bases; unmatched bases: 6. CDR1 is MNHEY, CDR2 SVGAGI, per germline. CDR3 bases: TGTGCCAGCAGTTACACGCCAGGGGGCTTTGGCTACACCTTC. It specifies CASSYTPGGFGYTF.

The V gene is TRBV9, the J gene TRBJ2-7; 8 bases fit TRBD1. The CDR3 is 15 residues long. CDR1 and CDR2 from the germline V gene are SGDLS and YYNGEE. V was pared by 4 bases and J by 3 bases, with 9 bases of the junction left unmatched. CDR3 sequence: CASSQATGALYEQYF. CDR3 coding DNA: TGTGCCAGCAGCCAAGCGACAGGGGCTCTCTACGAGCAGTACTTC.

J is TRBJ2-3 and V is TRBV29-1, with 10 bases lining up with TRBD2. CDR1 and CDR2 (germline): SQVTM, ANQGSEA. Trimming took 7 bases from V and 2 from J; bases not matched to a gene: 3. The CDR3 has 13 amino acids. Here the CDR3 DNA reads TGCAGCGGTAGCGGGAGGATCACAGATACGCAGTATTTT. Protein sequence: CSGSGRITDTQYF.

V gene TRBV21-1 combines with J gene TRBJ1-1. TRBV21-1 is a pseudogene. The CDR3 runs to 16 residues. CDR3: CASTHEAPLSNTEAFF. The CDR3 nucleotides read TGTGCCAGCACCCATGAGGCTCCCCTTTCGAACACTGAAGCTTTCTTT.

The rearrangement uses TRBV25-1 and TRBJ2-3; 8 nucleotides line up with TRBD1. The CDR3 length is 16 residues. V was pared by 6 bases and J by 1 base, with 9 bases of the junction left unmatched. Germline lookup yields CDR1 MGHDK and CDR2 SYGVNS. The CDR3 protein is CASSAEMGQGTDTQYF. For the CDR3, the DNA is TGTGCCAGCAGCGCAGAAATGGGACAGGGCACAGATACGCAGTATTTT.

The CDR3 region has the DNA TGTGCCAGCAGCTCCTACAGGGGAACTAATGAAAAACTGTTTTTT. Protein product: CASSSYRGTNEKLFF. The J gene is TRBJ1-4, the V gene TRBV28, with TRBD1 identical over 7 bases. The CDR3 length is 15 residues. Trimming at V came to 6 bases and at J to 1 base, leaving 5 bases not matched to a gene. Germline V gene lookup returns CDR1 MDHEN and CDR2 SYDVKM. The full variable domain, its missing parts supplied by reference TRBV28 and TRBJ1-4, is DVKVTQSSRYLVKRTGEKVFLECVQDMDHENMFWYRQDPGLGLRLIYFSYDVKMKEKGDIPEGYSVSREKKERFSLILESASTNQTSMYLCASSSYRGTNEKLFFGSGTQLSVL.

The chain has TRBV19 and TRBJ2-7; 7 bases align to TRBD1. This CDR3 has 14 residues. The J segment lost 3 bases and the V segment lost 0 bases, leaving 2 bases of the junction unmatched. The germline gives CDR1 LNHDA, CDR2 SQIVND (reference sequence). Here the CDR3 DNA reads TGTGCCAGTAGTATAGAAGGGGGCCTCTACGAGCAGTACTTC. It codes for CASSIEGGLYEQYF.

This clone was seen just once. This chain joins TRBV30 and TRBJ2-7; possibly TRBD1 for D (5 bases). Trimming shortened V by 2 bases and J by 7 bases, and 27 bases separated the two germline ends. The CDR3 has 17 residues. Per germline, CDR1 GTSNPN and CDR2 SVGIG (reference sequence). The CDR3 here is CAWSINFSKLGRREQYF. CDR3 nucleotide sequence: TGTGCCTGGAGTATCAACTTCTCCAAACTGGGGCGCCGGGAGCAGTACTTC.